This TCR beta chain was sequenced for a study of T cell responses to AZD1222 COVID-19 vaccine. The CDR3 is 17 amino acids. CDR1 LGHNA and CDR2 YSLEER come from the germline V gene. V shed 0 bases and J 3 bases; nucleotides not matched to a gene: 7. Generated by immunoSEQ multiplex PCR, the TCRdb table keeps only in-frame clones and is missing some. The data contain about 120,000 clones, about 87% of them singletons. As concerns this clone: Its target is unknown.

Overall study results and limits: Repertoire collection took place solely once the T cell response had peaked. Donor demographics were predominantly white British with a female majority; clonal diversity may be underestimated. Seropositive at baseline were only six or seven AZD1222 recipients. Spike-specific TCRs gained breadth and depth after people received two AZD1222 doses.

The V call is TRBV4-3, the J call TRBJ2-3; 9 positions match TRBD2. This sample comprised peripheral blood, obtained on day 0 of AZD1222 vaccination. This TCR came from an adult in good health. The CDR3 coding sequence is TGCGCCAGCAGCCAAGATCCGGCGGGGGGGCAAACAGATACGCAGTATTTT. Its protein is CASSQDPAGGQTDTQYF.